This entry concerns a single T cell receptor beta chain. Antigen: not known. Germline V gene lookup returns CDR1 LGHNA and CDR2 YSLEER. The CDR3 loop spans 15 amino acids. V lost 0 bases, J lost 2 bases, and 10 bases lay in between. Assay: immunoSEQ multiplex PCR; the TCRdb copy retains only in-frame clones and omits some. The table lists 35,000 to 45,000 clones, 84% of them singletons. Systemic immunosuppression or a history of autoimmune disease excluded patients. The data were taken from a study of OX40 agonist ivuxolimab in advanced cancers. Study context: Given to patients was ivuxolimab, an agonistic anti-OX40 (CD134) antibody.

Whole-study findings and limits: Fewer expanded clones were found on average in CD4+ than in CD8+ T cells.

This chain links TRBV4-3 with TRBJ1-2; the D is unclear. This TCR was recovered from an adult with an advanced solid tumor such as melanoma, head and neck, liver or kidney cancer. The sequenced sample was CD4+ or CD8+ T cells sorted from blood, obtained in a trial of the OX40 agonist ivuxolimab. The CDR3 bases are TGCGCCAGCAGCCAAGATCTGGGAGGGAACTATGGCTACACCTTC. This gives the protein CASSQDLGGNYGYTF.